This T cell receptor (beta chain) came from a study of T cells in Graves' hyperthyroidism and ophthalmopathy. Overall study results and limits: The majority of expanded thyroid clonotypes above 0.001 also appeared in blood.

Trimming left V 0 bases short and J 5 bases short, with 5 bases between. CDR1 LGHDT and CDR2 YNNKEL come from the germline V gene (reference sequence). The length of the CDR3 is 13 residues. RNA transcripts yielded amplified TCR beta CDR3 regions. During a first-round RT-PCR of the TCR CDR3, the HTBI primer set was used. TCRdb reanalysed the multiplex PCR reads using MiXCR and keeps one entry per CDR3 protein. Of fewer than 110,000 distinct CDR3 sequences listed, 15% to 20% are singletons. In regard to this clonotype: As yet, its antigen is unknown.

This sequence originates from a woman aged 50 to 65 with Graves' hyperthyroidism. The sample consisted of blood. The chain recombines TRBV3-1 with TRBJ1-5; no definite D call. The CDR3 loop is CASSQDDDQPQHF. CDR3 nucleotide sequence: TGTGCCAGCAGCCAAGACGATGATCAGCCCCAGCATTTT.